One sample yielded the 30 T cell receptor beta chains listed below, sequenced in a study of blood T cell repertoires in COVID-19. Method: immunoSEQ multiplex PCR; TCRdb's copy keeps in-frame clones and lacks some. The table has about 180,000 clones, 86% seen once. Sequences were obtained from peripheral blood. Receptors were obtained from a woman in her 30s with active or convalescent COVID-19.

V usage is TRBV5-1 and J usage is TRBJ1-1; D possibly corresponds to TRBD1 (6 bases). CDR1 SGHRS and CDR2 YFSETQ come from the germline V gene. V lost 0 bases to trimming and J lost 5 bases, with 11 bases between them. The CDR3 totals 14 residues. The CDR3 loop reads CASSLVGAGTEAFF. Here the CDR3 DNA reads TGCGCCAGCAGCTTGGTGGGGGCAGGTACTGAAGCTTTCTTT.

The rearrangement links TRBV5-1 to TRBJ2-1, with a weak D call TRBD1 (5 bases). Deletions cut 0 bases from V and 9 bases from J, with 13 bases between. The CDR3 totals 14 residues. The germline V gene has CDR1 SGHRS and CDR2 YFSETQ. The CDR3 sequence is CASSLEGIVGEQFF. CDR3 coding DNA: TGCGCCAGCAGCTTGGAGGGGATAGTGGGTGAGCAGTTCTTC.

V usage is TRBV10-2 and J usage is TRBJ2-3; 11 bases line up with TRBD2. Germline CDR1 reads WSHSY; CDR2 reads SAAADI. The CDR3 contains 15 residues. The chain's CDR3 is CATSGRGGTPDTQYF. The DNA for the CDR3 is TGCGCAACTAGCGGGAGAGGCGGAACCCCAGATACGCAGTATTTT.

The chain uses TRBV6-5 and TRBJ1-4; TRBD1 is a possible D gene (6 bases). The CDR3 has 14 amino acids. In germline, CDR1 is MNHEY, CDR2 SVGAGI. V was clipped by 6 bases and J by 7 bases, with 15 bases between them. The CDR3 sequence: CASSLYRVGEKLFF. CDR3 DNA sequence: TGTGCCAGCAGCCTATACAGGGTGGGTGAAAAACTGTTTTTT.

This chain links TRBV28 with TRBJ1-3; 8 bases align to TRBD1. V lost 5 bases, J lost 4 bases, and 13 bases stayed unmatched. The CDR3 has 17 amino acids. CDR1 and CDR2 (germline): MDHEN, SYDVKM. CDR3 sequence: CASSTNQGQGEGNTIYF. The CDR3 DNA sequence: TGTGCCAGCAGTACCAATCAAGGACAGGGTGAAGGAAACACCATATATTTT.

The V gene is TRBV28, the J gene TRBJ1-5; TRBD1 aligns across 7 bases. This CDR3 comprises 16 residues. Looked up from germline, CDR1 is MDHEN and CDR2 is SYDVKM. J lost 5 bases, V lost 4 bases, and 11 bases had no gene match. In DNA form, the CDR3 reads TGTGCCAGCAGTTCAGACAGGGCGGTGAGGGATCAGCCCCAGCATTTT. Translation: CASSSDRAVRDQPQHF. Full variable domain (remainder filled in from reference TRBV28 and TRBJ1-5): DVKVTQSSRYLVKRTGEKVFLECVQDMDHENMFWYRQDPGLGLRLIYFSYDVKMKEKGDIPEGYSVSREKKERFSLILESASTNQTSMYLCASSSDRAVRDQPQHFGDGTRLSIL.

The CDR3 nucleotides read TGTGCCAGCTCACGCGGGCCGAGAGGCCAAGAGACCCAGTACTTC. Its translation: CASSRGPRGQETQYF. The V and J genes are TRBV18 and TRBJ2-5; tentative D call: TRBD2 (5 bases). This CDR3 contains 15 residues. Trimming took off 4 bases at V and 1 base at J, with 13 bases between the two ends. CDR1 and CDR2 (germline): KGHSH, LQKENI.

The rearrangement joins TRBV30 to TRBJ1-2; perhaps TRBD1 as D (6 bases). Germline-derived CDR1 and CDR2 are GTSNPN and SVGIG (reference sequence). The ends were cut back, 3 bases at V and 2 bases at J, with 10 bases in the middle. CDR3 size: 13 residues. The CDR3 loop reads CAWRFGGNYGYTF. The DNA of the CDR3 is TGTGCCTGGAGATTTGGGGGCAACTATGGCTACACCTTC. The variable domain in full, with the rest retrieved from reference TRBV30 and TRBJ1-2, is SQTIHQWPATLVQPVGSPLSLECTVEGTSNPNLYWYRQAAGRGLQLLFYSVGIGQISSEVPQNLSASRPQDRQFILSSKKLLLSDSGFYLCAWRFGGNYGYTFGSGTRLTVV.

The chain links TRBV5-4 to TRBJ1-6; D is unresolved. The CDR3 is 15 amino acids. The V gene's germline CDR1 is SGHNT and CDR2 YYREEE (reference sequence). V gave up 0 bases and J gave up 9 bases, with 13 bases separating them. CDR3 nucleotide sequence: TGTGCCAGCAGCTTGGAAAGAGGAGGGCGTTCACCCCTCCACTTT. Protein sequence: CASSLERGGRSPLHF.

The gene calls are TRBV7-9 and TRBJ1-2; TRBD1 matches 10 bases. Germline assignment: CDR1 SEHNR and CDR2 FQNEAQ (reference sequence). V shed 1 base and J 5 bases; nucleotides not matched to a gene: 4. The CDR3 has 15 residues. The CDR3 nucleotides are TGTGCCAGCAGCTTAGGACAGGGGGCTGGATATGGCTACACCTTC. Amino acid sequence: CASSLGQGAGYGYTF.

This clone was found once. This rearrangement joins TRBV12-3 or TRBV12-4 to TRBJ1-2; the match to TRBD1 covers 7 bases. The CDR3 has 13 amino acids. Trimming cost V 5 bases and J 7 bases; bases outside gene matches: 7. For the CDR3, the DNA is TGTGCCAGCAGTCGTGACAGGGACGGTGGCTACACCTTC. It encodes CASSRDRDGGYTF.

This rearrangement joins TRBV19 to TRBJ1-2; TRBD1 agrees at 7 bases. The CDR3 runs 15 residues. Germline V gene lookup returns CDR1 LNHDA and CDR2 SQIVND (reference sequence). V lost 5 bases and J lost 0; bases outside the gene matches: 6. The CDR3: CASSLAGTANYGYTF. The CDR3 DNA follows: TGTGCCAGTAGTCTGGCAGGGACAGCTAACTATGGCTACACCTTC.

This chain uses TRBV6-1 with TRBJ1-4, with 7 nucleotides matching TRBD1. V lost 6 bases to trimming and J lost 0 bases; unmatched junction nucleotides: 13. CDR1 is MNHNS and CDR2 is SASEGT in the germline V gene. The CDR3 runs to 18 residues. The CDR3 region has the DNA TGTGCCAGCAGGGAACAGGGGAAGTCTTACGCAACTAATGAAAAACTGTTTTTT. Its protein product is CASREQGKSYATNEKLFF.

The chain has TRBV2 and TRBJ2-5, with a possible D match to TRBD1 (6 bases). Germline CDR1 and CDR2: SNHLY and FYNNEI. Deletions cut 5 bases from V and 3 bases from J, with 16 bases between. The CDR3 covers 15 residues. The CDR3 DNA follows: TGTGCCAGCAGTCCCCCGAATGCAGGGGAAGAGACCCAGTACTTC. Its translation: CASSPPNAGEETQYF.

The chain is built from TRBV15 and TRBJ2-7; D might be TRBD1 (6 bases). The CDR3 covers 14 residues. CDR1 is LNHNV, CDR2 YYDKDF, per germline (reference sequence). V dropped 0 bases and J dropped 5 bases, with 11 bases sitting between them. The CDR3 region is CATSRDRGSDEQYF. CDR3 bases: TGTGCCACCAGCAGAGATAGGGGGTCGGACGAGCAGTACTTC.

The chain uses TRBV7-2 and TRBJ1-5, with TRBD1 as a possible D gene (6 bases). Germline values: CDR1 SGHTA, CDR2 FQGNSA. V lost 5 bases and J 6 bases, leaving 17 bases between the germline ends. This CDR3 comprises 15 residues. This CDR3 reads CASSPRWGPGQPQHF. In DNA, the CDR3 is TGTGCCAGCAGCCCCCGTTGGGGGCCCGGTCAGCCCCAGCATTTT.

The V call is TRBV11-3, the J call TRBJ2-3; 8 bases match TRBD1. Per the germline V gene, CDR1 is SGHNT and CDR2 is YENEEA. The CDR3 extends over 16 amino acids. With V trimmed by 5 bases and J by 6 bases, 13 bases remained unmatched. The CDR3 DNA reads TGTGCCAGCAGCGAGAGACCCGGGACAGGAAGGGATACGCAGTATTTT. Its translation: CASSERPGTGRDTQYF.

This chain uses TRBV5-1 with TRBJ2-3; no definite D call. Trimming cost V 0 bases and J 4 bases, with 30 bases left between them. The CDR3 loop spans 21 amino acids. The V gene's germline CDR1 is SGHRS and CDR2 YFSETQ. CDR3 residues: CASSLAALQFGSVFGPDTQYF. CDR3 DNA sequence: TGCGCCAGCAGCTTGGCCGCCCTACAGTTTGGGTCGGTTTTTGGGCCAGATACGCAGTATTTT.

The CDR3 bases are TGCGCCAGCCACAGGACTAGCGGGGGAACCTACAATGAGCAGTTCTTC. Translating it yields CASHRTSGGTYNEQFF. The chain links TRBV5-1 to TRBJ2-1, with TRBD2 matching 13 bases. The CDR3 is 16 amino acids. V trimming: 7 bases; J trimming: 2 bases; junction bases outside the gene matches: 6. The germline V gene encodes CDR1 SGHRS and CDR2 YFSETQ.

V is TRBV20-1 and J is TRBJ2-7, with 8 bases matching TRBD1. The CDR3 is 16 amino acids. The V gene's germline CDR1 is DFQATT and CDR2 SNEGSKA (reference sequence). J lost 1 base, V lost 3 bases, and 11 bases had no gene match. CDR3 protein: CSASASDRGRSYEQYF. The CDR3 nucleotides are TGCAGTGCTAGTGCCTCCGACAGGGGAAGGTCCTACGAGCAGTACTTC.

This chain links TRBV6-6 with TRBJ1-2; tentatively, D is TRBD1 (6 bases). There are 15 residues in the CDR3. Between the trimmed V and J ends, which lost 4 bases and 2 bases, there was a span of 14 bases. Germline loops: CDR1 MNHNY, CDR2 SVGAGI (reference sequence). The CDR3 DNA follows: TGTGCCAGCAGTTCCATTATCGGACAGAACTATGGCTACACCTTC. It encodes CASSSIIGQNYGYTF.

The rearrangement links TRBV25-1 to TRBJ2-5; TRBD2 might be the D (6 bases). The length of the CDR3 is 15 residues. Trimming stripped 1 base from V and 1 base from J, with 10 bases between. CDR1 is MGHDK and CDR2 is SYGVNS in the germline V gene. The CDR3 is CASSELGSGQETQYF. CDR3 sequence (DNA): TGTGCCAGCAGTGAATTGGGTAGCGGCCAAGAGACCCAGTACTTC. The full variable domain, in which reference TRBV25-1 and TRBJ2-5 provide the parts outside the CDR3, is EADIYQTPRYLVIGTGKKITLECSQTMGHDKMYWYQQDPGMELHLIHYSYGVNSTEKGDLSSESTVSRIRTEHFPLTLESARPSHTSQYLCASSELGSGQETQYFGPGTRLLVL.

This clone was seen a single time. The chain has TRBV19 and TRBJ1-5, with D maybe TRBD1 (5 bases). This CDR3 has 14 amino acids. Germline CDR1 reads LNHDA; CDR2 reads SQIVND (reference sequence). V shed 7 bases and J shed 6 bases, with 16 bases lying between them. The CDR3 region has the DNA TGTGCCAGTACCGGGCGGGACGGGCTTCAGCCCCAGCATTTT. Residues: CASTGRDGLQPQHF.

This clone was counted once. The chain joins TRBV29-1 to TRBJ1-2; D call uncertain. Trimming removed 4 bases at V and 0 bases at J, with 12 bases between. This CDR3 is built from 14 residues. Germline assignment: CDR1 SQVTM and CDR2 ANQGSEA. CDR3 in amino acids: CSVGSPIANYGYTF. The DNA for the CDR3 is TGCAGCGTTGGGTCCCCGATAGCTAACTATGGCTACACCTTC.

The chain couples TRBV9 to TRBJ1-2, with 8 bases that match TRBD1. The length of the CDR3 is 16 residues. CDR1 is SGDLS, CDR2 YYNGEE, per germline. V lost 0 bases to trimming and J lost 5 bases; unmatched junction nucleotides: 9. CDR3 residues: CASSVGPGTGPYGYTF. CDR3 coding DNA: TGTGCCAGCAGCGTAGGGCCGGGGACAGGACCATATGGCTACACCTTC.

This chain connects TRBV6-2 or TRBV6-3 to TRBJ2-7; 9 positions agree with TRBD1. J was trimmed by 0 bases and V by 2 bases; bases with no gene match: 5. The CDR3 has 16 amino acids. Germline V gives CDR1 MNHEY, CDR2 SVGEGT. The DNA for the CDR3 is TGTGCCAGCAGTTACACGACGACAGGGGGCTCCTACGAGCAGTACTTC. Translation: CASSYTTTGGSYEQYF.

In this sample, this clone turned up once. The chain couples TRBV19 to TRBJ2-5; 7 positions match TRBD2. Germline CDR1 is LNHDA and CDR2 is SQIVND (reference sequence). The CDR3 spans 16 residues. Losses at the gene ends were 6 bases for V and 1 base for J; bases not matched to a gene: 11. The CDR3 is CASRPREAGTQETQYF. DNA for the CDR3: TGTGCCAGTAGACCGCGGGAAGCGGGGACCCAAGAGACCCAGTACTTC. The whole variable domain, filled in from reference TRBV19 and TRBJ2-5, reads DGGITQSPKYLFRKEGQNVTLSCEQNLNHDAMYWYRQDPGQGLRLIYYSQIVNDFQKGDIAEGYSVSREKKESFPLTVTSAQKNPTAFYLCASRPREAGTQETQYFGPGTRLLVL.

The rearrangement joins TRBV11-3 to TRBJ2-2; D may be TRBD2 (5 bases). Looked up from germline, CDR1 is SGHNT and CDR2 is YENEEA. The CDR3 contains 16 residues. Trimming cost V 2 bases and J 2 bases, with 12 bases left between them. This chain's CDR3 is CASSLMASLNTGELFF. The DNA for the CDR3 is TGTGCCAGCAGCTTAATGGCTAGCTTAAACACCGGGGAGCTGTTTTTT. Full variable domain (missing parts from reference TRBV11-3 and TRBJ2-2): EAGVVQSPRYKIIEKKQPVAFWCNPISGHNTLYWYLQNLGQGPELLIRYENEEAVDDSQLPKDRFSAERLKGVDSTLKIQPAELGDSAVYLCASSLMASLNTGELFFGEGSRLTVL.

The chain carries TRBV10-2 and TRBJ1-5; D gene unclear. The CDR3 loop spans 14 amino acids. The V gene lost 3 bases and the J gene lost 7 bases, with 13 bases spanning the gap. Germline CDR1 and CDR2: WSHSY and SAAADI. CDR3 nucleotide sequence: TGCGCCAGCAGTGATAGGAGGGAGGGACAGCCCCAGCATTTT. Its translation is CASSDRREGQPQHF.

The CDR3 region is CASSPQGGTTYNEQFF. CDR3 DNA: TGTGCCAGCTCACCACAGGGCGGGACGACCTACAATGAGCAGTTCTTC. The chain is built from TRBV18 and TRBJ2-1; D may be TRBD2 (6 bases). Germline-derived CDR1 and CDR2 are KGHSH and LQKENI. Trimming pared 1 base from V and 2 bases from J, leaving 12 bases between. This CDR3 has 16 residues.